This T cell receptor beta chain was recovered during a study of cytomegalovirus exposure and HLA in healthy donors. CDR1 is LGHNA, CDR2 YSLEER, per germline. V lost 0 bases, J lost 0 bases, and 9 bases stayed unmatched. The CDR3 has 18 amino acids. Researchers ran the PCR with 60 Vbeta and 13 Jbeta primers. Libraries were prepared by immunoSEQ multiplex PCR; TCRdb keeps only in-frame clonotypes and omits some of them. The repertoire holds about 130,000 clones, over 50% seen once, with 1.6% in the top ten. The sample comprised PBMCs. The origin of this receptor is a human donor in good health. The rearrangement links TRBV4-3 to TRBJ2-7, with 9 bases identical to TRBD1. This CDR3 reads CASSQDTPGQGYSYEQYF. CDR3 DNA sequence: TGCGCCAGCAGCCAAGACACCCCGGGACAGGGATACTCCTACGAGCAGTACTTC.